The 18 T cell receptor beta chains reported below all come from one sample, sequenced in a study of shared clonotypes between healthy human individuals. Produced via immunoSEQ multiplex PCR; TCRdb's table is partial and in-frame only. The data show roughly 770,000 clones, about 97% seen once. CD45RO-negative, CCR7-selected cells formed the naive CD8 fraction, which excluded terminally differentiated effector memory CD45RA+ cells. The source material was naive CD8+ T cells sorted from blood. The receptor set was obtained from a man aged 25-40 years in good health.

The chain has TRBV19 and TRBJ2-1; D may be TRBD2 (6 bases). The V gene's germline CDR1 is LNHDA and CDR2 SQIVND (reference sequence). This CDR3 contains 15 residues. The germline V and J ends were trimmed by 11 bases and 0 bases, with 17 bases remaining between them. Here the CDR3 reads CAGRRAQYSYNEQFF. The CDR3 DNA is TGTGCCGGCAGGAGGGCCCAGTACTCCTACAATGAGCAGTTCTTC.

The chain couples TRBV5-1 to TRBJ2-1; 8 nucleotides align to TRBD1. The CDR3 is made up of 15 amino acids. Unmatched junction bases numbered 8, after V lost 4 bases and J lost 5 bases. The germline CDR1 and CDR2 sequences are SGHRS and YFSETQ. The CDR3 DNA follows: TGCGCCAGCAGCGCCCCGGGACAGGAAAACAATGAGCAGTTCTTC. This encodes CASSAPGQENNEQFF. Filled out from reference TRBV5-1 and TRBJ2-1, the complete variable domain reads KAGVTQTPRYLIKTRGQQVTLSCSPISGHRSVSWYQQTPGQGLQFLFEYFSETQRNKGNFPGRFSGRQFSNSRSEMNVSTLELGDSALYLCASSAPGQENNEQFFGPGTRLTVL.

The chain has TRBV6-5 and TRBJ2-1; D is possibly TRBD1 or TRBD2 (5 bases each). The CDR3 consists of 16 residues. V lost 0 bases and J lost 4, with 13 bases in between. Germline assignment: CDR1 MNHEY and CDR2 SVGAGI. CDR3 nucleotides: TGTGCCAGCAGTTACTCGACGGGGCCGTTATACAATGAGCAGTTCTTC. This sequence encodes CASSYSTGPLYNEQFF.

The chain joins TRBV11-2 to TRBJ2-7; D call uncertain. This CDR3 spans 12 amino acids. V was clipped by 7 bases and J by 4 bases, with 11 bases between them. CDR1 and CDR2 from the germline V gene are SGHAT and FQNNGV. CDR3 region: CASTLTRYEQYF. Written as DNA, the CDR3 is TGTGCCAGCACCCTCACAAGGTACGAGCAGTACTTC. Supplemented by reference TRBV11-2 and TRBJ2-7, the full variable domain reads EAGVAQSPRYKIIEKRQSVAFWCNPISGHATLYWYQQILGQGPKLLIQFQNNGVVDDSQLPKDRFSAERLKGVDSTLKIQPAKLEDSAVYLCASTLTRYEQYFGPGTRLTVT.

V usage is TRBV7-9 and J usage is TRBJ1-2; maybe TRBD1 (5 bases). Germline loops: CDR1 SEHNR, CDR2 FQNEAQ (reference sequence). This CDR3 region has 13 residues. The ends were cut back, 1 base at V and 8 bases at J, with 11 bases in the middle. The CDR3 spells CASSLDGGGGYTF. CDR3 nucleotide sequence: TGTGCCAGCAGCTTAGATGGGGGAGGAGGCTACACCTTC.

V is TRBV19 and J is TRBJ1-5; weak D call: TRBD1 (5 bases). The germline V gene has CDR1 LNHDA and CDR2 SQIVND (reference sequence). The CDR3 has 17 amino acids. Trimming pared 4 bases from V and 0 bases from J, leaving 16 bases between. The CDR3 DNA follows: TGTGCCAGTAGTAGCCCCGCCAGGGAAGATAGCAATCAGCCCCAGCATTTT. This sequence encodes CASSSPAREDSNQPQHF.

About this clone: The sample has other DNA sequences that encode this CDR3 too. The rearrangement uses TRBV5-1 and TRBJ2-5; no firm D call. Trimming took 0 bases from V and 0 from J, leaving 3 bases between them. CDR3 size: 13 residues. Germline CDR1 and CDR2: SGHRS and YFSETQ. The CDR3 sequence is CASSLGDQETQYF. In DNA, the CDR3 is TGCGCCAGCAGCTTGGGGGACCAAGAGACCCAGTACTTC.

The genes are TRBV6-5 and TRBJ2-1, with 7 bases aligning to TRBD1. The germline V gene encodes CDR1 MNHEY and CDR2 SVGAGI. The ends lost 8 bases at V and 13 bases at J; junction bases unmatched: 5. This CDR3 is 10 amino acids long. CDR3 nucleotides: TGTGCCAGCTTTCAGGGGGTCCAGTTCTTC. This sequence encodes CASFQGVQFF.

The chain employs TRBV6-1 and TRBJ2-7, with D maybe TRBD1 (6 bases). Trimming pared 6 bases from V and 7 bases from J, leaving 16 bases between. Germline values: CDR1 MNHNS, CDR2 SASEGT. CDR3 size: 13 residues. CDR3 protein: CASRDPETGEQYF. The CDR3 DNA reads as TGTGCCAGCAGGGACCCTGAGACAGGAGAGCAGTACTTC.

The gene calls are TRBV10-3 and TRBJ2-2; D might be TRBD2 (6 bases). V lost 6 bases to trimming and J lost 5 bases, with 7 bases between them. This CDR3 is built from 12 residues. Germline-derived CDR1 and CDR2 are ENHRY and SYGVKD. The chain's CDR3 is CAIREGTGELFF. For the CDR3, the DNA is TGTGCCATCAGGGAGGGGACCGGGGAGCTGTTTTTT.

The CDR3 DNA reads TGTGCCAGCAGACAAGGGACTAGCGGGACCTACGAGCAGTACTTC. Its protein is CASRQGTSGTYEQYF. This sequence joins TRBV2 and TRBJ2-7; the match to TRBD2 covers 13 bases. The CDR3 contains 15 residues. CDR1 SNHLY and CDR2 FYNNEI come from the germline V gene. The V gene end was trimmed by 6 bases and the J gene end by 2 bases; junction bases not matched to a gene: 4.

The V gene is TRBV29-1, the J gene TRBJ2-1; 13 bases fit TRBD2. The germline V gene encodes CDR1 SQVTM and CDR2 ANQGSEA. Losses at the gene ends were 4 bases for V and 8 bases for J; bases not matched to a gene: 5. This CDR3 contains 14 residues. The CDR3 bases are TGCAGCGTTGTTACTAGCGGGAGGGCCCATGAGCAGTTCTTC. Its protein product is CSVVTSGRAHEQFF.

This clone was recorded only once. The gene calls are TRBV2 and TRBJ2-1, with 10 bases fitting TRBD2. V trimming: 4 bases; J trimming: 0 bases; junction bases outside the gene matches: 9. The V gene's germline CDR1 is SNHLY and CDR2 FYNNEI. There are 18 residues in the CDR3. The DNA for the CDR3 is TGTGCCAGCAGTGGTAGTAGCGGGAGGTCCTTCTCCTACAATGAGCAGTTCTTC. Amino acids: CASSGSSGRSFSYNEQFF.

A single count supports this clone. The chain employs TRBV7-2 and TRBJ2-7; 14 positions match TRBD2. Germline lookup yields CDR1 SGHTA and CDR2 FQGNSA. Germline trimming cut 5 bases from V and 6 bases from J; bases unmatched to any gene: 6. This CDR3 contains 15 residues. The chain's CDR3 is CASSPGLAGEAEQYF. The CDR3 nucleotides read TGTGCCAGCAGCCCGGGACTAGCGGGAGAGGCCGAGCAGTACTTC.

The rearrangement links TRBV7-2 to TRBJ2-7, with 12 bases aligning to TRBD2. J gave up 4 bases and V 5 bases, and 12 bases lay outside the gene matches. CDR1 is SGHTA and CDR2 is FQGNSA in the germline V gene. CDR3 size: 17 residues. Here the CDR3 DNA reads TGTGCCAGCAGCACGGGACTAGCGGGCTCCTTGGGGTACGAGCAGTACTTC. Its translation is CASSTGLAGSLGYEQYF.

The J gene is TRBJ2-2, the V gene TRBV5-1; 8 nucleotides align to TRBD1. The CDR3 is made up of 16 amino acids. Trimming at V came to 4 bases and at J to 2 bases, leaving 7 bases not matched to a gene. CDR1 is SGHRS, CDR2 YFSETQ, per germline. CDR3 residues: CASSPEPGGNTGELFF. The CDR3 DNA reads as TGCGCCAGCAGCCCGGAACCAGGGGGCAACACCGGGGAGCTGTTTTTT.

V is TRBV9 and J is TRBJ2-7; perhaps D is TRBD1 or TRBD2 (6 bases each). CDR1 is SGDLS, CDR2 YYNGEE, per germline. This CDR3 has 14 residues. Trimming took off 5 bases at V and 2 bases at J, with 14 bases between the two ends. The CDR3 bases are TGTGCCAGCAGGGAGGGGGTCGGGGCCTACGAGCAGTACTTC. Protein product: CASREGVGAYEQYF.

V usage is TRBV7-8 and J usage is TRBJ2-7; TRBD1 matches 7 bases. Germline CDR1 SGHVS, CDR2 FQNEAQ. The CDR3 has 18 amino acids. J gave up 0 bases and V 4 bases, and 15 bases lay outside the gene matches. CDR3 in amino acids: CASSSPLVGGGLSYEQYF. CDR3 coding DNA: TGTGCCAGCAGCTCTCCATTGGTAGGGGGCGGCCTCTCCTACGAGCAGTACTTC.